These 22 T cell receptor beta chains originate from one sample sequenced in a study of T cell changes during pregnancy in multiple sclerosis. Clones were sequenced by immunoSEQ multiplex PCR, and TCRdb holds only the in-frame ones, with some missing. The sample holds roughly 50,000 clones; 92% are singletons and the top ten take 0.35% to 0.4%. The sequences come from CD4+ T cells from peripheral blood mononuclear cells, collected after pregnancy. Receptors were obtained from a female donor with multiple sclerosis, enrolled in a pregnancy study.

J is TRBJ2-1 and V is TRBV5-1; D is unclear. The CDR3 extends over 15 amino acids. Trimming shortened V by 1 base and J by 0 bases, and 8 bases separated the two germline ends. CDR1 is SGHRS, CDR2 YFSETQ, per germline. The DNA of the CDR3 is TGCGCCAGCAGCTTGCCGCGAAGCTCCTACAATGAGCAGTTCTTC. As protein: CASSLPRSSYNEQFF.

This chain uses TRBV6-1 with TRBJ2-6, with 7 bases identical to TRBD1. The CDR3 spans 14 residues. V gave up 5 bases and J gave up 4 bases; unmatched junction bases: 2. The germline V gene has CDR1 MNHNS and CDR2 SASEGT. The CDR3 DNA sequence: TGTGCCAGCAGTACAGGGGACGGGGCCAACGTCCTGACTTTC. This codes for CASSTGDGANVLTF.

The gene calls are TRBV7-9 and TRBJ2-1; 9 bases align to TRBD2. There are 12 residues in the CDR3. Looked up from germline, CDR1 is SEHNR and CDR2 is FQNEAQ (reference sequence). After removal of 7 bases from V and 13 bases from J, the junction contained 8 bases not matched to a gene. CDR3 residues: CASNSVAGEQFF. CDR3 nucleotides: TGTGCCAGCAACTCCGTAGCGGGAGAACAGTTCTTC.

The rearrangement joins TRBV18 to TRBJ2-1; 13 bases are a match to TRBD2. The CDR3 runs to 16 residues. Germline assignment: CDR1 KGHSH and CDR2 LQKENI. V dropped 4 bases and J dropped 3; count of bases not matched to a gene: 3. CDR3 DNA sequence: TGTGCCAGCTCACGGAGGACTAGCGGGAGCTACAATGAGCAGTTCTTC. This sequence encodes CASSRRTSGSYNEQFF.

For the CDR3, the DNA is TGTGCCTGGCGACAGGGAAGGAATGAAAAACTGTTTTTT. Protein sequence: CAWRQGRNEKLFF. This chain connects TRBV30 to TRBJ1-4; 7 nucleotides line up with TRBD1. The CDR3 has 13 amino acids. V shed 5 bases, J shed 5 bases, and the junction held 5 bases outside the gene matches. The germline CDR1 and CDR2 sequences are GTSNPN and SVGIG (reference sequence).

In DNA, the CDR3 is TGTGCCAGCAGTCGGACTAGCGGGCCCTACAATGAGCAGTTCTTC. It translates to CASSRTSGPYNEQFF. The chain recombines TRBV14 with TRBJ2-1, with 11 bases aligning to TRBD2. In germline, CDR1 is SGHDN, CDR2 FVKESK. V lost 6 bases and J lost 2; bases outside the gene matches: 3. This CDR3 is 15 amino acids long.

The chain uses TRBV4-3 and TRBJ2-1, with TRBD2 identical over 10 bases. Looked up from germline, CDR1 is LGHNA and CDR2 is YSLEER. The CDR3 is made up of 20 amino acids. The V gene end was trimmed by 0 bases and the J gene end by 8 bases; junction bases not matched to a gene: 19. CDR3 in amino acids: CASSQDSGLAGDPRGYEQFF. The CDR3 DNA reads as TGCGCCAGCAGCCAAGATAGTGGCCTAGCGGGAGACCCGAGAGGGTATGAGCAGTTCTTC.

This clone turned up a few times. The chain recombines TRBV19 with TRBJ2-5; 8 bases fit TRBD1. CDR1 is LNHDA and CDR2 is SQIVND in the germline V gene (reference sequence). V shed 7 bases, J shed 5 bases, and the junction held 6 bases outside the gene matches. The CDR3 totals 13 residues. The CDR3 protein is CASTGQGGETQYF. In DNA, the CDR3 is TGTGCCAGTACTGGACAGGGCGGGGAGACCCAGTACTTC.

The chain uses TRBV2 and TRBJ1-5, with D maybe TRBD1 (5 bases). The CDR3 extends over 13 amino acids. V lost 6 bases to trimming and J lost 6 bases, with 12 bases between them. Germline assignment: CDR1 SNHLY and CDR2 FYNNEI. CDR3 loop: CASRPGHFQPQHF. CDR3 DNA sequence: TGTGCCAGCAGACCCGGACACTTTCAGCCCCAGCATTTT.

The genes are TRBV10-2 and TRBJ1-5; D gene unclear. Germline V gene lookup returns CDR1 WSHSY and CDR2 SAAADI. Trimming stripped 0 bases from V and 6 bases from J, with 6 bases between. This CDR3 comprises 13 residues. This CDR3 is CASSESESQPQHF. The CDR3 nucleotides read TGCGCCAGCAGTGAGTCCGAGTCTCAGCCCCAGCATTTT.

The CDR3 sequence: CASSPRQGVQYF. CDR3 DNA: TGTGCCAGCAGCCCTCGACAGGGTGTGCAGTACTTC. The chain joins TRBV6-5 to TRBJ2-7; TRBD1 aligns across 7 bases. Trimming took 6 bases from V and 9 from J; bases not matched to a gene: 8. Germline CDR1 is MNHEY and CDR2 is SVGAGI. The CDR3 contains 12 residues.

CDR3 sequence reads: CASSVGLDHIQYF. The CDR3 DNA follows: TGTGCCAGCAGCGTAGGGCTAGACCACATTCAGTACTTC. V and J are TRBV9 and TRBJ2-4; unclear D gene. This CDR3 has 13 amino acids. V lost 0 bases and J lost 8, with 9 bases in between. CDR1 is SGDLS, CDR2 YYNGEE, per germline. The whole variable domain, filled in from reference TRBV9 and TRBJ2-4, reads DSGVTQTPKHLITATGQRVTLRCSPRSGDLSVYWYQQSLDQGLQFLIQYYNGEERAKGNILERFSAQQFPDLHSELNLSSLELGDSALYFCASSVGLDHIQYFGAGTRLSVL.

V usage is TRBV11-2 and J usage is TRBJ1-1, with TRBD1 as a possible D gene (6 bases). CDR3 length equals 15 residues. The V end lost 5 bases, the J end lost 3 bases, and 16 bases lay between the germline ends. Germline CDR1 SGHAT, CDR2 FQNNGV. CDR3 region: CASSHFRGGDTEAFF. DNA for the CDR3: TGTGCCAGCAGCCACTTCAGGGGAGGGGACACTGAAGCTTTCTTT. Combining the CDR3 with reference TRBV11-2 and TRBJ1-1 gives the whole variable domain EAGVAQSPRYKIIEKRQSVAFWCNPISGHATLYWYQQILGQGPKLLIQFQNNGVVDDSQLPKDRFSAERLKGVDSTLKIQPAKLEDSAVYLCASSHFRGGDTEAFFGQGTRLTVV.

V and J are TRBV5-4 and TRBJ1-2, with TRBD1 as a possible D gene (5 bases). With 0 bases removed from V and 3 bases from J, the gap between germline ends came to 6 bases. This CDR3 region has 13 residues. CDR1 and CDR2 from the germline V gene are SGHNT and YYREEE (reference sequence). CDR3 residues: CASSLVGDYGYTF. In DNA form, the CDR3 reads TGTGCCAGCAGCTTGGTAGGGGACTATGGCTACACCTTC.

The chain has TRBV30 and TRBJ2-7; maybe TRBD1 (6 bases). Germline loops: CDR1 GTSNPN, CDR2 SVGIG (reference sequence). The CDR3 is 16 amino acids. V gave up 4 bases and J gave up 0 bases, with 19 bases separating them. The CDR3 DNA reads as TGTGCCTGGAACGGACAGAAACCATTGGGCTCCTACGAGCAGTACTTC. Its protein product is CAWNGQKPLGSYEQYF.

CDR3 nucleotide sequence: TGTGCCAGCAGCTTAGTCGGGACAGGGGGGACGTCTAACACCTTC. As protein: CASSLVGTGGTSNTF. The chain couples TRBV11-2 to TRBJ1-2; 11 bases match TRBD1. The length of the CDR3 is 15 residues. V dropped 1 base and J dropped 12; count of bases not matched to a gene: 10. The germline CDR1 and CDR2 sequences are SGHAT and FQNNGV.

The chain joins TRBV7-5 to TRBJ1-5. TRBV7-5 is assigned pseudogene status. The CDR3 length is 21 residues. The CDR3 reads CVRSLARGRGAAFYSNQPQHF. CDR3 sequence (DNA): TGTGTCAGAAGCTTAGCGCGTGGGCGGGGCGCGGCTTTCTATAGCAATCAGCCCCAGCATTTT.

The chain has TRBV4-1 and TRBJ2-2; D may be TRBD1 (6 bases). V was clipped by 2 bases and J by 0 bases, with 16 bases between them. The CDR3 spans 18 residues. The germline CDR1 and CDR2 sequences are MGHRA and YSYEKL. The CDR3 here is CASSQRGAGESNTGELFF. The CDR3 DNA reads TGCGCCAGCAGCCAAAGGGGAGCAGGGGAGTCGAACACCGGGGAGCTGTTTTTT.

V usage is TRBV10-2 and J usage is TRBJ2-7; D possibly corresponds to TRBD1 (6 bases). V was pared by 7 bases and J by 6 bases, with 16 bases between. Germline values: CDR1 WSHSY, CDR2 SAAADI. The CDR3 has 13 residues. The CDR3 nucleotides read TGCGCCAGCACAGAACCAGGGGTAAGCGAGCAGTACTTC. It translates to CASTEPGVSEQYF.

V gene TRBV6-1 combines with J gene TRBJ1-2, with no clear D. CDR1 MNHNS and CDR2 SASEGT come from the germline V gene. Between the trimmed V and J ends, which lost 0 bases and 3 bases, there was a span of 11 bases. CDR3 length: 15 amino acids. DNA of the CDR3: TGTGCCAGCAGTGAAGCGATTGGAGGGTACTATGGCTACACCTTC. It encodes CASSEAIGGYYGYTF.

The gene calls are TRBV9 and TRBJ2-7; 10 bases fit TRBD2. This CDR3 is 14 amino acids long. The junction had 2 bases not matched to a gene; V was cut back by 0 bases and J by 5 bases. In germline, CDR1 is SGDLS, CDR2 YYNGEE. The CDR3 region is CASSVELAGNEQYF. Here the CDR3 DNA reads TGTGCCAGCAGCGTAGAACTAGCGGGAAACGAGCAGTACTTC.

J is TRBJ1-2 and V is TRBV6-1; no firm D call. The CDR3 has 15 residues. Trimming removed 1 base from V and 3 bases from J, with 12 bases in between. Germline CDR1 MNHNS, CDR2 SASEGT. This CDR3 is CASSEGTKPYYGYTF. The CDR3 DNA sequence: TGTGCCAGCAGTGAAGGTACAAAACCTTACTATGGCTACACCTTC.